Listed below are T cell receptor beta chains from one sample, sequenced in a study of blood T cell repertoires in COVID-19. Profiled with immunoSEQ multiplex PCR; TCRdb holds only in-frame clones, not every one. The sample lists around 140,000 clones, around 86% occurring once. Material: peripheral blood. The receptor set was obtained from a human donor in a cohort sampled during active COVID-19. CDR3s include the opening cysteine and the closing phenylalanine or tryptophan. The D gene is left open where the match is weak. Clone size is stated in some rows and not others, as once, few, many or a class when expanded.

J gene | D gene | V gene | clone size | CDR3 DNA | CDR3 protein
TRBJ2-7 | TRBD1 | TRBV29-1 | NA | TGCAGCGTTGAAGATCGCGGAACGACAGGGGGCGAATACGAGCAGTACTTC | CSVEDRGTTGGEYEQYF
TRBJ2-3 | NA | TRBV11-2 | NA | TGTGCCAGCAGCCCCCGAACCGGAGGCGCTAGCACAGATACGCAGTATTTT | CASSPRTGGASTDTQYF
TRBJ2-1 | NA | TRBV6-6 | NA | TGTGCCACTCGGACTGCGCTTACCTACAATGAGCAGTTCTTC | CATRTALTYNEQFF
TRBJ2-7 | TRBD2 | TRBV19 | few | TGTGCCAGTGCAGCGGGAGGCCATTACGAGCAGTACTTC | CASAAGGHYEQYF
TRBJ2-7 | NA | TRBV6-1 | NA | TGTGCCAGCAGTGAACAAGTGACAGCCTCCTACGAGCAGTACTTC | CASSEQVTASYEQYF
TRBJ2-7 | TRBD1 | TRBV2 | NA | TGTGCCAGCAACCCCGTGGGCAGGGGGCCCTCCTACGAGCAGTACTTC | CASNPVGRGPSYEQYF
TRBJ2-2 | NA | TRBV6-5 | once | TGTGCCAGCAGTTACCCAAGACTTGGGAACACCGGGGAGCTGTTTTTT | CASSYPRLGNTGELFF
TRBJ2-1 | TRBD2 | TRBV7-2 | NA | TGTGCCAGCAGCTTTTCTTGGGGCGGGGGCAATGAGCAGTTCTTC | CASSFSWGGGNEQFF
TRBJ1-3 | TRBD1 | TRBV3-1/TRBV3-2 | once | TGTGCCAGCAGGGGACAGTTATCGGACACCATATATTTT | CASRGQLSDTIYF
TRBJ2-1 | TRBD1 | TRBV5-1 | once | TGCGCCAGCAGTCTTGCGGCTGGGACAGGGTCGTTAAATGAGCAGTTCTTC | CASSLAAGTGSLNEQFF
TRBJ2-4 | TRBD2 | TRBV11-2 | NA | TGTGCCAGCAGCACAACCCTAGCGGGAGTCAACATTCAGTACTTC | CASSTTLAGVNIQYF
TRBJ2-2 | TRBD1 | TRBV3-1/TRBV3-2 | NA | TGTGCCAGCGCCGAGACAGGGCAAACCGGGGAGCTGTTTTTT | CASAETGQTGELFF
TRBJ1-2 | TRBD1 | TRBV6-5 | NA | TGTGCCAGCAGTTATACACAGGGGAACTATGGCTACACCTTC | CASSYTQGNYGYTF
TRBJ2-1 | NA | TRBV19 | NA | TGTGCCAGTAGTATGGGACAGCGGGGGAGCTCCTACAATGAGCAGTTCTTC | CASSMGQRGSSYNEQFF
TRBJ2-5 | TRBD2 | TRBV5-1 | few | TGCGCCAGCAGCTTGGCCCCGGTCCTTAGGAGTAGCGGGTCCCAAGAGACCCAGTACTTC | CASSLAPVLRSSGSQETQYF
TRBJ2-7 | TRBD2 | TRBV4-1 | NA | TGCGCCAGCAGCCAAGTCGGTGCTAGCGGGAGGGCCTTCTACGAGCAGTACTTC | CASSQVGASGRAFYEQYF
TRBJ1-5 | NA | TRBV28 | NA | TGTGCCAGCAGTCCTTCGCAGGGGATCAATCAGCCCCAGCATTTT | CASSPSQGINQPQHF
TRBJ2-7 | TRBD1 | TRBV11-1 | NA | TGTGCCAGCAGCTCTTCCGGGACAGGGATAAGGGAGCAGTACTTC | CASSSSGTGIREQYF
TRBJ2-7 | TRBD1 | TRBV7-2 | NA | TGTGCCAGCAGCCACAGGGGAATGGACTACGAGCAGTACTTC | CASSHRGMDYEQYF
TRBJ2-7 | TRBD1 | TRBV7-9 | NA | TGTGCCAGCAGCCGGGACAGCCCTGAGCAGTACTTC | CASSRDSPEQYF
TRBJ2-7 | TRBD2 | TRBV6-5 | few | TGTGCCAGCAGCCCCCTAGCGGGAGCCCCCTACGAGCAGTACTTC | CASSPLAGAPYEQYF
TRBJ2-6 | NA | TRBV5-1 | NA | TGCGCCAGCAGTACGCAGGGCAGTCCAAACAACGTCCTGACTTTC | CASSTQGSPNNVLTF